These 31 T cell receptor beta chains came from one sample sequenced in a study of vaccination and CD4 T cells after COVID-19. TCRdb reprocessed the PCR reads with MiXCR, giving one entry per CDR3 protein. This table has approximately 29,000 distinct CDR3 sequences, roughly 50% appearing once. The sample's time point: late sampling 161 to 241 days after vaccination in a few convalescent patients. Sequences were derived from CD4+ T cells from blood, sampled about 7 months after SARS-CoV-2 vaccination. The receptors shown here come from a human donor who had recovered from COVID-19.

The chain combines TRBV6-1 with TRBJ2-7; D may be TRBD1 (6 bases). The CDR3 sequence is 14 residues long. Deletions cut 7 bases from V and 4 bases from J, with 17 bases between. Per germline, CDR1 MNHNS and CDR2 SASEGT. For the CDR3, the DNA is TGTGCCAGCAACCTTCAGGGGTCCTATTACGAGCAGTACTTC. Amino acid sequence: CASNLQGSYYEQYF.

The CDR3: CASSFGRVTEAFF. For the CDR3, the DNA is TGTGCCAGCAGCTTTGGCAGGGTCACTGAAGCTTTCTTT. The chain is built from TRBV11-2 and TRBJ1-1; weak D call: TRBD1 (5 bases). Trimming shortened V by 3 bases and J by 4 bases, and 9 bases separated the two germline ends. The CDR3 consists of 13 residues. Germline CDR1 reads SGHAT; CDR2 reads FQNNGV.

The chain uses TRBV7-6 and TRBJ2-7; 9 bases are shared with TRBD2. This CDR3 comprises 17 residues. The germline V gene has CDR1 SGHVS and CDR2 FNYEAQ. Losses at the gene ends were 0 bases for V and 4 bases for J; bases not matched to a gene: 10. This chain's CDR3 is CASSLATGTSPPYEQYF. The CDR3, as DNA: TGTGCCAGCAGCTTAGCGACCGGGACTAGCCCTCCTTACGAGCAGTACTTC.

V usage is TRBV19 and J usage is TRBJ2-5; 7 nucleotides line up with TRBD2. This CDR3 has 16 residues. Germline trimming cut 5 bases from V and 3 bases from J; bases unmatched to any gene: 12. Germline V gene sequence: CDR1 LNHDA, CDR2 SQIVND (reference sequence). The CDR3 DNA reads TGTGCCAGTAGTCGGAGGACCGGGACTACAAAAGAGACCCAGTACTTC. Translating it yields CASSRRTGTTKETQYF.

The chain carries TRBV20-1 and TRBJ2-7; TRBD2 agrees at 11 bases. The V gene's germline CDR1 is DFQATT and CDR2 SNEGSKA (reference sequence). V gave up 6 bases and J gave up 3 bases; unmatched junction bases: 4. This CDR3 comprises 13 residues. CDR3 nucleotide sequence: TGCAGTGCCCGGGGACTAGCGGACTACGAGCAGTACTTC. Its protein is CSARGLADYEQYF.

V usage is TRBV20-1 and J usage is TRBJ2-3, with 8 positions matching TRBD2. The CDR3 is 15 residues long. Germline assignment: CDR1 DFQATT and CDR2 SNEGSKA (reference sequence). J was trimmed by 2 bases and V by 1 base; bases with no gene match: 5. This CDR3 reads CSARVIAGITDTQYF. For the CDR3, the DNA is TGCAGTGCTAGAGTGATAGCGGGGATCACAGATACGCAGTATTTT.

This chain uses TRBV6-5 with TRBJ2-1; 8 positions match TRBD2. Trimming cost V 3 bases and J 4 bases; bases outside gene matches: 5. This CDR3 region has 15 residues. Per the germline V gene, CDR1 is MNHEY and CDR2 is SVGAGI. The CDR3 reads CASSYRGLEYNEQFF. The CDR3 DNA follows: TGTGCCAGCAGTTATCGGGGACTAGAGTACAATGAGCAGTTCTTC.

This clonotype came up once. This chain uses TRBV30 with TRBJ2-5; D is ambiguous. This CDR3 has 12 residues. Germline V CDR1 and CDR2: GTSNPN, SVGIG (reference sequence). Trimming cost V 0 bases and J 5 bases, with 7 bases left between them. DNA of the CDR3: TGTGCCTGGAGTGTAGGGCTTGAGACCCAGTACTTC. Amino acids: CAWSVGLETQYF.

The chain carries TRBV15 and TRBJ2-6; D call uncertain. CDR1 is LNHNV, CDR2 YYDKDF, per germline (reference sequence). Trimming took off 1 base at V and 0 bases at J, with 13 bases between the two ends. The CDR3 covers 18 residues. As DNA, the CDR3 is TGTGCCACCAGCAGAGTGCCATCTTCCATCTCTGGGGCCAACGTCCTGACTTTC. Its translation is CATSRVPSSISGANVLTF. Together with reference TRBV15 and TRBJ2-6, the CDR3 gives the full variable domain: DAMVIQNPRYQVTQFGKPVTLSCSQTLNHNVMYWYQQKSSQAPKLLFHYYDKDFNNEADTPDNFQSRRPNTSFCFLDIRSPGLGDTAMYLCATSRVPSSISGANVLTFGAGSRLTVL.

This chain links TRBV27 with TRBJ2-3, with D possibly TRBD2 on 6 matching bases. V was cut by 6 bases and J by 1 base, with 14 bases left in between. The length of the CDR3 is 15 residues. Germline V lookup: CDR1 MNHEY, CDR2 SMNVEV (reference sequence). CDR3 nucleotide sequence: TGTGCCAGCAGAAAGCTCAGGGAGGGCACAGATACGCAGTATTTT. Translation gives CASRKLREGTDTQYF.

This clonotype was seen a few times. V is TRBV4-1 and J is TRBJ1-6; D perhaps matches TRBD1 (5 bases). V lost 2 bases and J lost 6, with 14 bases in between. This CDR3 has 16 amino acids. Germline V gene sequence: CDR1 MGHRA, CDR2 YSYEKL. The CDR3 DNA reads as TGCGCCAGCAGCCAATCGGCACTGACAGTTAATTCACCCCTCCACTTT. This encodes CASSQSALTVNSPLHF.

The J gene is TRBJ1-2, the V gene TRBV24-1, with D unresolved. V was shortened by 5 bases and J by 2 bases, with 8 bases between the two germline ends. CDR1 is KGHDR and CDR2 is SFDVKD in the germline V gene. CDR3 length: 13 residues. CDR3 nucleotides: TGTGCCACCAGTGCGGAAAGGAACTATGGCTACACCTTC. As protein: CATSAERNYGYTF.

This clonotype occurred once. The chain has TRBV20-1 and TRBJ2-5; the match to TRBD2 covers 9 bases. The V segment lost 2 bases and the J segment 4 bases; nucleotides outside the gene matches: 14. This CDR3 contains 17 residues. CDR1 and CDR2 (germline): DFQATT, SNEGSKA (reference sequence). The CDR3 nucleotides are TGCAGTGCTAGAAAGGTAGCGGGAGCCCCACTTGGAGAGACCCAGTACTTC. Protein sequence: CSARKVAGAPLGETQYF.

The chain is built from TRBV19 and TRBJ2-3; perhaps TRBD2 as D (6 bases). The CDR3 is 13 amino acids. V lost 6 bases, J lost 4 bases, and 11 bases lay in between. Germline values: CDR1 LNHDA, CDR2 SQIVND (reference sequence). Here the CDR3 reads CASSTWGADTQYF. The DNA of the CDR3 is TGTGCCAGTAGCACATGGGGGGCAGATACGCAGTATTTT.

The rearrangement joins TRBV7-9 to TRBJ2-1, with 7 bases identical to TRBD2. Germline V gene data show CDR1 as SEHNR and CDR2 as FQNEAQ (reference sequence). The CDR3 consists of 15 residues. J gave up 2 bases and V 5 bases, and 6 bases lay outside the gene matches. The CDR3 sequence is CASSPTSAPYNEQFF. The CDR3 region has the DNA TGTGCCAGCAGCCCCACTAGCGCTCCCTACAATGAGCAGTTCTTC.

This clonotype was detected only a few times. The chain employs TRBV7-6 and TRBJ2-5, with a possible D match to TRBD2 (6 bases). CDR3 length: 15 amino acids. Germline-derived CDR1 and CDR2 are SGHVS and FNYEAQ. Trimming removed 0 bases at V and 1 base at J, with 9 bases between. The CDR3 nucleotides read TGTGCCAGCAGCTTAGCGGGAGGAGGCCAAGAGACCCAGTACTTC. Its protein is CASSLAGGGQETQYF.

In this sample, this clonotype turned up a few times. The rearrangement links TRBV20-1 to TRBJ1-1; no reliable D call. The CDR3 is 13 amino acids. Germline lookup yields CDR1 DFQATT and CDR2 SNEGSKA (reference sequence). Deletions cut 0 bases from V and 0 bases from J, with 5 bases between. For the CDR3, the DNA is TGCAGTGCTAGAGAGGACCTGAACACTGAAGCTTTCTTT. Protein product: CSAREDLNTEAFF.

The J gene is TRBJ1-5, the V gene TRBV10-3; possible D gene TRBD1, 6 bases. The CDR3 extends over 15 amino acids. The V gene lost 4 bases and the J gene lost 0 bases, with 10 bases spanning the gap. From germline, CDR1 is ENHRY and CDR2 SYGVKD. CDR3 nucleotide sequence: TGTGCCATCAGTGGAACAGGGTATAGCAATCAGCCCCAGCATTTT. It yields the protein CAISGTGYSNQPQHF.

CDR3 loop: CASSLGGQVRALHF. The CDR3 DNA follows: TGTGCCAGCAGCTTAGGAGGACAGGTCAGAGCCCTCCACTTT. The genes are TRBV7-9 and TRBJ1-6; TRBD1 agrees at 7 bases. The CDR3 loop spans 14 amino acids. CDR1 SEHNR and CDR2 FQNEAQ come from the germline V gene (reference sequence). V lost 1 base, J lost 14 bases, and 8 bases stayed unmatched.

This rearrangement joins TRBV29-1 to TRBJ2-3; 8 bases line up with TRBD2. Trimming took 4 bases from V and 0 from J; bases not matched to a gene: 0. Germline CDR1 is SQVTM and CDR2 is ANQGSEA. The CDR3 totals 13 residues. For the CDR3, the DNA is TGCAGCGTTGCGGGAGGGAGCACAGATACGCAGTATTTT. Amino acid sequence: CSVAGGSTDTQYF.

This clonotype has only a few counts. This rearrangement joins TRBV27 to TRBJ1-5; D remains ambiguous. Trimming left V 5 bases short and J 4 bases short, with 15 bases between. The CDR3 extends over 15 amino acids. Per the germline V gene, CDR1 is MNHEY and CDR2 is SMNVEV (reference sequence). CDR3 region: CASSAQAVLNQPQHF. As DNA, the CDR3 is TGTGCCAGCAGTGCACAAGCGGTCCTTAATCAGCCCCAGCATTTT.

The gene calls are TRBV20-1 and TRBJ1-5; tentative D call: TRBD1 (5 bases). The germline gives CDR1 DFQATT, CDR2 SNEGSKA (reference sequence). There are 15 residues in the CDR3. Trimming took 3 bases from V and 9 from J, leaving 21 bases between them. The CDR3 region has the DNA TGCAGTGCTAGGTTGGGGGAGTCCTCGGGTGGGCCCCAGCATTTT. Amino acids: CSARLGESSGGPQHF.

The chain carries TRBV20-1 and TRBJ2-3; a possible D gene is TRBD2 (6 bases). The CDR3 spans 15 residues. V lost 1 base and J lost 7, with 18 bases in between. Germline-derived CDR1 and CDR2 are DFQATT and SNEGSKA (reference sequence). CDR3 in DNA: TGCAGTGCTAGAGCTCCGGCGGGACGCACGTATACGCAGTATTTT. Its protein product is CSARAPAGRTYTQYF.

This clonotype was found a few times. The rearrangement uses TRBV28 and TRBJ1-5; maybe TRBD1 (6 bases). CDR3 length equals 16 residues. CDR1 and CDR2 (germline): MDHEN, SYDVKM. With 10 bases removed from V and 1 base from J, the gap between germline ends came to 20 bases. The CDR3 loop reads CATGRGATLSNQPQHF. CDR3 DNA sequence: TGTGCCACGGGGCGGGGGGCGACTCTAAGCAATCAGCCCCAGCATTTT.

The V and J genes are TRBV6-4 and TRBJ2-1; possibly TRBD2 for D (5 bases). CDR1 MRHNA and CDR2 SNTAGT come from the germline V gene. V dropped 2 bases and J dropped 6 bases, with 8 bases sitting between them. The CDR3 is made up of 13 amino acids. CDR3 sequence (DNA): TGTGCCAGCAGTGACGGGGAGTTCAATGAGCAGTTCTTC. Residues: CASSDGEFNEQFF.

The chain carries TRBV1 and TRBJ1-3; the table assigns TRBD1, which was not confirmed against the DNA. TRBV1 is classified as a pseudogene. This CDR3 has 15 residues. This chain's CDR3 is CTSSQAGDGGNTIYF. The CDR3 DNA reads TGCACCAGCAGCCAGGCAGGGGACGGCGGAAACACCATATATTTT.

This clonotype was recorded only once. The J gene is TRBJ2-7, the V gene TRBV27, with 11 nucleotides matching TRBD2. J gave up 2 bases and V 5 bases, and 23 bases lay outside the gene matches. The germline V gene encodes CDR1 MNHEY and CDR2 SMNVEV (reference sequence). This CDR3 is 21 amino acids long. CDR3 bases: TGTGCCAGCAGTCCTTTTTGGCCGGGACAGCAACTAGCGGGAGACACCTACGAGCAGTACTTC. Translating it yields CASSPFWPGQQLAGDTYEQYF.

The chain carries TRBV20-1 and TRBJ2-3; TRBD1 matches at 7 bases. Trimming at V came to 6 bases and at J to 3 bases, leaving 12 bases not matched to a gene. The CDR3 totals 15 residues. Per germline, CDR1 DFQATT and CDR2 SNEGSKA (reference sequence). The CDR3 DNA is TGCAGTGCGGAACACAGGGGAAGAGGGACAGATACGCAGTATTTT. Residues: CSAEHRGRGTDTQYF.

The chain has TRBV29-1 and TRBJ2-7; D not certain. The CDR3 runs to 14 residues. Trimming stripped 0 bases from V and 3 bases from J, with 12 bases between. CDR1 SQVTM and CDR2 ANQGSEA come from the germline V gene. The CDR3 DNA follows: TGCAGCGTTGAAGATCCCTCGTGGGACTACGAGCAGTACTTC. It specifies CSVEDPSWDYEQYF.

The genes are TRBV7-8 and TRBJ2-5; D is possibly TRBD1 (6 bases). CDR1 is SGHVS and CDR2 is FQNEAQ in the germline V gene. This CDR3 region has 17 residues. Trimming removed 4 bases at V and 2 bases at J, with 20 bases between. As DNA, the CDR3 is TGTGCCAGCAGCTCCTACAAAACAGGGAATGTACAAGAGACCCAGTACTTC. Encoded protein: CASSSYKTGNVQETQYF.

The rearrangement uses TRBV6-5 and TRBJ2-7, with D tentatively TRBD2 (6 bases). V dropped 2 bases and J dropped 0 bases, with 14 bases sitting between them. The length of the CDR3 is 16 residues. The V gene's germline CDR1 is MNHEY and CDR2 SVGAGI. In nucleotides, the CDR3 is TGTGCCAGCAGTTACGATGGCGGGGCAAACTCCTACGAGCAGTACTTC. Protein sequence: CASSYDGGANSYEQYF.